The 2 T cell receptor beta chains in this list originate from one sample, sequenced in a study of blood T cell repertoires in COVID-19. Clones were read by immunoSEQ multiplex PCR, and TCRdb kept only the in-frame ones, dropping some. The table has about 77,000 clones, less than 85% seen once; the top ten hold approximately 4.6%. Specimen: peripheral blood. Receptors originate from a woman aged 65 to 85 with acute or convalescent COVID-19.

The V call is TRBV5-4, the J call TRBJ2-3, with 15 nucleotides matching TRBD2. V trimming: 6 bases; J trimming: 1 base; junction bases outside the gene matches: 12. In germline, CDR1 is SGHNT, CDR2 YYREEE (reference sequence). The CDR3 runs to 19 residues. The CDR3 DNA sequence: TGTGCCAGCACCCGGACTAGCGGGGGGGTCCTGTATGGCACAGATACGCAGTATTTT. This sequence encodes CASTRTSGGVLYGTDTQYF.

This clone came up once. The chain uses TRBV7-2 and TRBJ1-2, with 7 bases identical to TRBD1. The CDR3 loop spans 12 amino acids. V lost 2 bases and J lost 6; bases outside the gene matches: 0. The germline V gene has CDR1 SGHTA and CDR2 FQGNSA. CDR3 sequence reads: CASSLQGDGYTF. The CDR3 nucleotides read TGTGCCAGCAGCTTACAGGGGGATGGCTACACCTTC.